This entry lists 17 T cell receptor beta chains sequenced from one sample in a study of vaccination and CD4 T cells after COVID-19. Cultured CD4+ T cell DNA was sequenced using the Oncomine TCR Beta short-read assay. TCRdb re-called the PCR reads through MiXCR, storing one row per CDR3 protein. This sample has more than 20,000 distinct CDR3 sequences, with around a third found just once. No antigens are known for them. Indicated time point: late sampling 161 to 241 days after vaccination in a few convalescent patients. Treatment of the sample: roughly 11-day PBMC culture with coronavirus spike peptide pools or control peptides (ViraFEST assay). The sequences come from CD4+ T cells from blood, cultured in vitro, collected about 7 months after SARS-CoV-2 vaccination. The origin of the receptors is a human donor who had recovered from COVID-19.

This clonotype was picked up a small number of times. CDR3 in DNA: TGTGCCAGTAGTGTTAGAATGCAAGAGACCCAGTACTTC. This translates into CASSVRMQETQYF. The chain carries TRBV19 and TRBJ2-5, with unresolved D. The CDR3 covers 13 residues. Germline values: CDR1 LNHDA, CDR2 SQIVND (reference sequence). The germline V and J ends were trimmed by 5 bases and 2 bases, with 9 bases remaining between them.

The sample holds a few counts of this clonotype. The chain is built from TRBV4-3 and TRBJ1-1; D call uncertain. The germline V and J ends were trimmed by 1 base and 4 bases, with 10 bases remaining between them. The germline CDR1 and CDR2 sequences are LGHNA and YSLEER. The CDR3 contains 14 residues. CDR3 DNA: TGCGCCAGCAGCCAAGGGCGGCTACCCACTGAAGCTTTCTTT. This codes for CASSQGRLPTEAFF.

Only a few counts were recorded for this clonotype. The chain combines TRBV18 with TRBJ1-2, with D possibly being TRBD1 (5 bases). CDR1 is KGHSH, CDR2 LQKENI, per germline. CDR3 size: 14 residues. Trimming cost V 4 bases and J 0 bases, with 9 bases left between them. CDR3 residues: CASSQRTTNYGYTF. DNA for the CDR3: TGTGCCAGCTCACAACGGACAACTAACTATGGCTACACCTTC.

By its share, this clonotype is medium-sized. The chain links TRBV20-1 to TRBJ1-1; perhaps TRBD1 as D (5 bases). Germline values: CDR1 DFQATT, CDR2 SNEGSKA (reference sequence). V lost 3 bases and J 4 bases, leaving 15 bases between the germline ends. There are 14 residues in the CDR3. The DNA for the CDR3 is TGCAGTGCTAGTATTCCAGGGTGGGGCACTGAAGCTTTCTTT. This codes for CSASIPGWGTEAFF.

The gene calls are TRBV20-1 and TRBJ2-3; a weak D match, TRBD1 (6 bases). There are 13 residues in the CDR3. Trimming pared 3 bases from V and 5 bases from J, leaving 12 bases between. The germline CDR1 and CDR2 sequences are DFQATT and SNEGSKA (reference sequence). The CDR3 reads CSARLQGVDTQYF. In nucleotides, the CDR3 is TGCAGTGCTAGGCTACAGGGTGTAGATACGCAGTATTTT.

V is TRBV6-5 and J is TRBJ2-5, with TRBD1 matching over 7 bases. V gave up 2 bases and J gave up 4 bases; unmatched junction bases: 4. CDR1 MNHEY and CDR2 SVGAGI come from the germline V gene. The CDR3 consists of 14 residues. The CDR3 here is CASSYDRVGETQYF. As DNA, the CDR3 is TGTGCCAGCAGTTACGACAGGGTGGGAGAGACCCAGTACTTC.

This clonotype was detected a few times. The chain is built from TRBV15 and TRBJ2-7; possibly TRBD1 for D (5 bases). V was cut by 0 bases and J by 3 bases, with 12 bases left in between. Germline V gives CDR1 LNHNV, CDR2 YYDKDF (reference sequence). The length of the CDR3 is 15 residues. The CDR3 reads CATSRDRDSYYEQYF. CDR3 nucleotides: TGTGCCACCAGCAGAGATCGAGACAGTTACTACGAGCAGTACTTC.

The chain couples TRBV20-1 to TRBJ2-1, with TRBD1 matching over 8 bases. J was trimmed by 6 bases and V by 6 bases; bases with no gene match: 4. The CDR3 runs 12 residues. The germline V gene has CDR1 DFQATT and CDR2 SNEGSKA (reference sequence). The CDR3 loop is CSARTGSNEQFF. For the CDR3, the DNA is TGCAGTGCGAGGACAGGGTCCAATGAGCAGTTCTTC.

This clonotype was picked up a small number of times. J is TRBJ2-1 and V is TRBV27; TRBD2 matches 9 bases. The CDR3 covers 14 residues. CDR1 is MNHEY, CDR2 SMNVEV, per germline (reference sequence). Trimming at V came to 3 bases and at J to 8 bases, leaving 5 bases not matched to a gene. The CDR3, as DNA: TGTGCCAGCAGTTTTAGCGGGAGAGGGGATGAGCAGTTCTTC. Its protein product is CASSFSGRGDEQFF.

V is TRBV27 and J is TRBJ2-7; D not resolved. In germline, CDR1 is MNHEY, CDR2 SMNVEV (reference sequence). Trimming took 6 bases from V and 2 from J, leaving 14 bases between them. This CDR3 contains 14 residues. The CDR3 protein is CASSRTEATYEQYF. The CDR3 DNA sequence: TGTGCCAGCAGCAGAACAGAAGCTACCTACGAGCAGTACTTC.

CDR3 sequence: CASRRKEHEKLFF. CDR3 coding DNA: TGCGCCAGCAGGCGGAAGGAGCATGAAAAACTGTTTTTT. This rearrangement joins TRBV5-1 to TRBJ1-4; D unresolved. Trimming left V 5 bases short and J 6 bases short, with 11 bases between. The CDR3 has 13 residues. Germline V CDR1 and CDR2: SGHRS, YFSETQ.

The chain couples TRBV29-1 to TRBJ1-1, with D perhaps TRBD1 (5 bases). This CDR3 spans 12 amino acids. CDR1 is SQVTM and CDR2 is ANQGSEA in the germline V gene. V gave up 7 bases and J gave up 2 bases, with 11 bases separating them. The CDR3 bases are TGCAGCGCCGGACACAAAAACACTGAAGCTTTCTTT. Its translation is CSAGHKNTEAFF.

The genes are TRBV20-1 and TRBJ1-6; no firm D call. Germline CDR1 DFQATT, CDR2 SNEGSKA (reference sequence). V was shortened by 3 bases and J by 8 bases, with 11 bases between the two germline ends. This CDR3 is 13 amino acids long. DNA for the CDR3: TGCAGTGCTAGGACAATGGCGGATTCACCCCTCCACTTT. As protein: CSARTMADSPLHF.

This clonotype is termed medium-sized. CDR3 in amino acids: CASSIRLAGHEQYF. CDR3 in DNA: TGTGCCAGCAGCATAAGACTAGCGGGCCACGAGCAGTACTTC. The chain links TRBV7-2 to TRBJ2-7; TRBD2 matches 10 bases. There are 14 residues in the CDR3. Germline V lookup: CDR1 SGHTA, CDR2 FQGNSA. With V trimmed by 5 bases and J by 5 bases, 6 bases remained unmatched.

The chain links TRBV7-9 to TRBJ2-7; 11 nucleotides line up with TRBD2. The germline CDR1 and CDR2 sequences are SEHNR and FQNEAQ (reference sequence). The CDR3 totals 16 residues. The trim removed 5 bases at V and 1 base at J, leaving 7 bases unmatched. The CDR3 loop reads CASSALLAGGSYEQYF. CDR3 coding DNA: TGTGCCAGCAGCGCACTTCTAGCGGGAGGTTCCTACGAGCAGTACTTC.

CDR3 amino acids: CASSSRVVGEAFF. Here the CDR3 DNA reads TGTGCCAGCAGCTCGAGGGTTGTGGGTGAAGCTTTCTTT. The chain has TRBV7-2 and TRBJ1-1; D is unresolved. V was pared by 4 bases and J by 7 bases, with 13 bases between. The CDR3 has 13 amino acids. CDR1 is SGHTA, CDR2 FQGNSA, per germline.

This clonotype has just a few counts. CDR3 nucleotides: TGTGCCAGCAGCTCTACAGTGAATCAGCCCCAGCATTTT. Translating gives CASSSTVNQPQHF. The V and J genes are TRBV11-3 and TRBJ1-5; D remains ambiguous. The CDR3 covers 13 residues. V lost 4 bases to trimming and J lost 4 bases, with 8 bases between them. From germline, CDR1 is SGHNT and CDR2 YENEEA.